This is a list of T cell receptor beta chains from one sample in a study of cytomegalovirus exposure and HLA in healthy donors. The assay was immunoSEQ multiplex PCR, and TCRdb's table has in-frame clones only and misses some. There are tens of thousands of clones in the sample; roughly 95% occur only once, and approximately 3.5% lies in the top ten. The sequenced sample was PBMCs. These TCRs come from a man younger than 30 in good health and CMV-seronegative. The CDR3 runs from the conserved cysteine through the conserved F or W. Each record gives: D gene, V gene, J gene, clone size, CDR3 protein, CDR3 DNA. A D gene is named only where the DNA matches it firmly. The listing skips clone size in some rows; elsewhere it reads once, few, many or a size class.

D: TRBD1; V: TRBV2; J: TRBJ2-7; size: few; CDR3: CASKDRDRSSYEQYF; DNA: TGTGCCAGCAAGGACCGGGACAGGAGCTCCTACGAGCAGTACTTC
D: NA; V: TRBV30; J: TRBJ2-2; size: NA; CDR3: CAWSGDIITGELFF; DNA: TGTGCCTGGAGCGGTGACATCATAACCGGGGAGCTGTTTTTT
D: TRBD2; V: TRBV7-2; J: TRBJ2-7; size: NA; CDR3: CASSPQRGAGYEQYF; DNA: TGTGCCAGCAGCCCCCAGCGGGGCGCGGGGTACGAGCAGTACTTC
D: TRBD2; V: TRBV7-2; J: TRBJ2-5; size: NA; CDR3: CASTAGGGAGETQYF; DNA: TGTGCCAGCACAGCTGGCGGGGGGGCCGGGGAGACCCAGTACTTC
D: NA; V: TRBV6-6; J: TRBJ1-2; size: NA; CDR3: CASSYSAPPGGGYTF; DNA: TGTGCCAGCAGTTACTCTGCCCCCCCGGGAGGTGGCTACACCTTC
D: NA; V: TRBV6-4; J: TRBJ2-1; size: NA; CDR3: CASSALQGNEQFF; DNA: TGTGCCAGCAGTGCCCTTCAGGGAAATGAGCAGTTCTTC
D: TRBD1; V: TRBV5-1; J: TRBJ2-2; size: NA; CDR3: CASSLGVNDRAGELFF; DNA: TGCGCCAGCAGCCTTGGGGTAAACGACAGGGCCGGGGAGCTGTTTTTT
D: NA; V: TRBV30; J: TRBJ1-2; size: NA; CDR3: CAWSSGTSGENYGYTF; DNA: TGTGCCTGGAGCTCCGGGACATCCGGCGAGAACTATGGCTACACCTTC
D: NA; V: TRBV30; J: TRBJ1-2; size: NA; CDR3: CAWDLGGRSGYTF; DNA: TGTGCCTGGGATTTGGGGGGACGGAGTGGCTACACCTTC
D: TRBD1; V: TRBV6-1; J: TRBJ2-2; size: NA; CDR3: CASSEARWTGDTGELFF; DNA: TGTGCCAGCAGTGAAGCAAGGTGGACAGGGGACACCGGGGAGCTGTTTTTT
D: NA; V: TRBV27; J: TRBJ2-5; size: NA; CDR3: CASSPTGGEDQYF; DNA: TGTGCCAGCAGCCCCACAGGGGGGGAGGACCAGTACTTC
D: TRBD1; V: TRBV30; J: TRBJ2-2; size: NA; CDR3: CAWSVRRTGATGELFF; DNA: TGTGCCTGGAGTGTACGGAGGACAGGGGCCACCGGGGAGCTGTTTTTT
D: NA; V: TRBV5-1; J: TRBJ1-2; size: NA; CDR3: CASRLTGSYGYTF; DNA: TGCGCCAGCAGGTTAACAGGGTCCTATGGCTACACCTTC
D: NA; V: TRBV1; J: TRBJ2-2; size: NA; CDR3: CTSSQDLTGTGELFF; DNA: TGCACCAGCAGCCAAGATCTGACGGGAACCGGGGAGCTGTTTTTT
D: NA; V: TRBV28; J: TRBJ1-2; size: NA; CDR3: CASSLRQSNYGYTF; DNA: TGTGCCAGCAGTTTGAGGCAGTCGAACTATGGCTACACCTTC
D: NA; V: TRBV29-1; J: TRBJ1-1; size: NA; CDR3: CSVHDPGRDTEAFF; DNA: TGCAGCGTTCACGATCCGGGAAGGGACACTGAAGCTTTCTTT
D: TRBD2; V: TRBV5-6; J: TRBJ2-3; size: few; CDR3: CASSLRGGGGTQYF; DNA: TGTGCCAGCAGCTTACGCGGCGGGGGAGGTACGCAGTATTTT
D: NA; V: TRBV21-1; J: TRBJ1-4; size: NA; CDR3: CASSKRDRTAVGDEKLFF; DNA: TGTGCCAGCAGCAAAAGGGACCGGACAGCAGTCGGCGATGAAAAACTGTTTTTT
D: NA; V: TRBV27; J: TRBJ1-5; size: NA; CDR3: CASSLVADQPQHF; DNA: TGTGCCAGCAGTTTAGTAGCAGATCAGCCCCAGCATTTT
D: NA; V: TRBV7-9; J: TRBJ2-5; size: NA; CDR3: CASSPTTPQETQYF; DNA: TGTGCCAGCAGCCCCACGACACCCCAAGAGACCCAGTACTTC
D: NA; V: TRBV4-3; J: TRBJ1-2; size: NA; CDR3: CASSQEQGAAYGYTF; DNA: TGCGCCAGCAGCCAAGAACAGGGAGCGGCCTATGGCTACACCTTC
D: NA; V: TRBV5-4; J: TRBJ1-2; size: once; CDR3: CASSLDREGSYTF; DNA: TGTGCCAGCAGCTTGGACAGGGAAGGGAGCTACACCTTC
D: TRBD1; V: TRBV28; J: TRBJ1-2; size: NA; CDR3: CASSPAGGPWGYTF; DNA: TGTGCCAGCAGTCCAGCAGGGGGCCCTTGGGGCTACACCTTC
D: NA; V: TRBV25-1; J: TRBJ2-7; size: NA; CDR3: CASAASGVGTYEQYF; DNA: TGTGCCAGCGCCGCCTCAGGGGTAGGGACCTACGAGCAGTACTTC
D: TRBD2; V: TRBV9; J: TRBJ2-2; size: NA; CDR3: CASSVGAGLAGTVGELFF; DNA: TGTGCCAGCAGCGTAGGGGCGGGACTAGCGGGCACTGTCGGGGAGCTGTTTTTT
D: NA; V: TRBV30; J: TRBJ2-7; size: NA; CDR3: CAWSLTGGAEQYF; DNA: TGTGCCTGGAGTCTCACTGGGGGGGCAGAGCAGTACTTC
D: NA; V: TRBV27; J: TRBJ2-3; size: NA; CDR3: CASSLYRDNTDTQYF; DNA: TGTGCCAGCAGTTTATACCGGGACAACACAGATACGCAGTATTTT
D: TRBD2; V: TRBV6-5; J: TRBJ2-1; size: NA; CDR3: CASSRPSGANNEQFF; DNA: TGTGCCAGCAGTAGGCCTAGCGGGGCTAACAATGAGCAGTTCTTC
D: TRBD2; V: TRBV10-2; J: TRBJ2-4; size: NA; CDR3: CASSDYRPAGGNRNIQYF; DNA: TGCGCCAGCAGTGATTACCGCCCAGCGGGGGGGAACCGGAACATTCAGTACTTC
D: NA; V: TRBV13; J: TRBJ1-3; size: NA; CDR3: CASSTTGRSGNTIYF; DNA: TGTGCCAGCAGCACGACGGGTCGCTCTGGAAACACCATATATTTT
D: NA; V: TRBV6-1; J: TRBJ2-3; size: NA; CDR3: CASSEVGGADTQYF; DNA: TGTGCCAGCAGTGAAGTCGGGGGAGCAGATACGCAGTATTTT
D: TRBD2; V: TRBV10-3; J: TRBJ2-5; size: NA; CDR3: CAIKVESGGAETQYF; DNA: TGTGCCATCAAGGTCGAAAGCGGGGGGGCGGAGACCCAGTACTTC
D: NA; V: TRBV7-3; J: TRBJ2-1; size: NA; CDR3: CASSPLQGDEQFF; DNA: TGTGCCAGCAGCCCATTACAGGGAGATGAGCAGTTCTTC
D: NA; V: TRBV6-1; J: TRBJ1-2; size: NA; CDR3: CASSDGGEVYGYTF; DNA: TGTGCCAGCAGTGACGGTGGGGAGGTCTATGGCTACACCTTC
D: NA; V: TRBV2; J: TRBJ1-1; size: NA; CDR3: CASGGNTEAFF; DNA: TGTGCCAGCGGAGGGAACACTGAAGCTTTCTTT
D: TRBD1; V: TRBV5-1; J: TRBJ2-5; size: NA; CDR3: CASSPRTGWETQYF; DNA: TGCGCCAGCAGCCCTCGGACAGGGTGGGAGACCCAGTACTTC
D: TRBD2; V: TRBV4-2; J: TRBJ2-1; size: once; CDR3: CASSQMGTSLNPTYNEQFF; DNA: TGTGCCAGCAGTCAGATGGGGACTAGCCTTAACCCAACCTACAATGAGCAGTTCTTC
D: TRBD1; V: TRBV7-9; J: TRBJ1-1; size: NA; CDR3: CASSLAQGADTEAFF; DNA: TGTGCCAGCAGCTTAGCCCAGGGGGCGGACACTGAAGCTTTCTTT
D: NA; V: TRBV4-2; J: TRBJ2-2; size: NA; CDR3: CASSQGTNTGELFF; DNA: TGTGCCAGCAGCCAAGGCACAAATACCGGGGAGCTGTTTTTT
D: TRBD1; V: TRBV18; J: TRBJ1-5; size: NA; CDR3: CASSPTGGKNQPQHF; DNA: TGTGCCAGCTCACCGACAGGGGGCAAAAATCAGCCCCAGCATTTT
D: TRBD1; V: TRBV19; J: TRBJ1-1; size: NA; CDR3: CASSPGTGGLGTEAFF; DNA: TGTGCCAGTAGCCCCGGGACAGGGGGCTTGGGCACTGAAGCTTTCTTT
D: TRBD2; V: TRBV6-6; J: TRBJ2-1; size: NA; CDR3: CASSYGEGTQQFF; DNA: TGTGCCAGCAGTTACGGGGAGGGGACTCAGCAGTTCTTC
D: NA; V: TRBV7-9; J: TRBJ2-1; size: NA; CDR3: CASSSNRDMSYNEQFF; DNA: TGTGCCAGCAGCTCCAACCGGGACATGTCGTACAATGAGCAGTTCTTC
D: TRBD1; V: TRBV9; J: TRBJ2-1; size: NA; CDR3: CASSTAGTGIFHEQFF; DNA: TGTGCCAGCAGCACCGCCGGGACAGGGATTTTCCATGAGCAGTTCTTC
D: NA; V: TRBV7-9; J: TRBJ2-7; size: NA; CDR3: CASSSRGSEQYF; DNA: TGTGCCAGCAGCTCCCGAGGGTCCGAGCAGTACTTC
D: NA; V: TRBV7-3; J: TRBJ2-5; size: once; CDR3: CASSLSVWASRETQYF; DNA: TGTGCCAGCAGCTTATCCGTTTGGGCTAGCAGAGAGACCCAGTACTTC
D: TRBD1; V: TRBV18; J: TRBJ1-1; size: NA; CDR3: CASSPKPPILTGTEAFF; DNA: TGTGCCAGCTCACCGAAACCCCCGATATTGACAGGGACTGAAGCTTTCTTT
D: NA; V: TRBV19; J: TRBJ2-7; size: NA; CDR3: CASSKGLVDEQYF; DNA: TGTGCCAGTAGTAAGGGACTCGTCGACGAGCAGTACTTC
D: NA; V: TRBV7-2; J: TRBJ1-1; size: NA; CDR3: CASSSNGNRANTEAFF; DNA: TGTGCCAGCAGCTCAAATGGTAACAGGGCAAACACTGAAGCTTTCTTT
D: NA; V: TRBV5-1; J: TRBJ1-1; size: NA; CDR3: CASTNPGEGEAFF; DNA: TGCGCCAGCACCAACCCCGGGGAGGGTGAAGCTTTCTTT
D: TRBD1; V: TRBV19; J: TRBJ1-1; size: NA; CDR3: CASTETGVNTEAFF; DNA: TGTGCCAGTACCGAGACAGGGGTTAACACTGAAGCTTTCTTT